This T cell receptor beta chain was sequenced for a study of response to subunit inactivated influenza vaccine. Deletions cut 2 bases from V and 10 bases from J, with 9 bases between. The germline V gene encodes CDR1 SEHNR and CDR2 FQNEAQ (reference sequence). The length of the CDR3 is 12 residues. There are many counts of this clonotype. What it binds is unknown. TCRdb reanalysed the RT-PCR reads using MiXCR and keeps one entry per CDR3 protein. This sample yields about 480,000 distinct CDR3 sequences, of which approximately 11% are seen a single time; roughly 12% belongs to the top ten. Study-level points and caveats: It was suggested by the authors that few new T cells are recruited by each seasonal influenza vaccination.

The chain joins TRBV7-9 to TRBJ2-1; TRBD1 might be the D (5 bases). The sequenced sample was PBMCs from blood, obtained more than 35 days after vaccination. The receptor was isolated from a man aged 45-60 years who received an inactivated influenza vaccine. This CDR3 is CASSLIGAEQFF. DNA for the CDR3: TGTGCCAGCAGCTTAATTGGGGCAGAGCAGTTCTTC.